These T cell receptor beta chains were read from a single sample in a study of blood T cell repertoires in COVID-19. Method: immunoSEQ multiplex PCR; TCRdb's copy keeps in-frame clones and lacks some. Counted here are 100,000 to 150,000 clones, less than 90% occurring once; the ten biggest clones make up approximately 6.6%. The sample taken for sequencing was peripheral blood. These receptors were collected from an elderly man with active or convalescent COVID-19. The CDR3 runs from the conserved cysteine through the conserved F or W. Fields, in order: CDR3 DNA, CDR3 protein, V gene, clone size, J gene, D gene. The D gene is left open where the match is weak. Some rows have no size entry. The others give once, few or many, or a class for an expanded clone.

DNA: TGTGCCAGCAGCTCGGGACAGCATACTGAAGCTTTCTTT; CDR3: CASSSGQHTEAFF; V: TRBV7-9; size: NA; J: TRBJ1-1; D: TRBD1
DNA: TGTGCCACCCGGGAGTATAATTCACCCCTCCACTTT; CDR3: CATREYNSPLHF; V: TRBV28; size: once; J: TRBJ1-6; D: NA
DNA: TGTGCCAGCAGCTTTTTAGGAGGGGAGAACACCGGGGAGCTGTTTTTT; CDR3: CASSFLGGENTGELFF; V: TRBV7-8; size: NA; J: TRBJ2-2; D: NA
DNA: TGTGCCAGCAGCTCAACAGGGTCTGGCTACACCTTC; CDR3: CASSSTGSGYTF; V: TRBV7-9; size: NA; J: TRBJ1-2; D: NA
DNA: TGTGCCTGGAAAAGGGGTTCAACTGGAAACACCATATATTTT; CDR3: CAWKRGSTGNTIYF; V: TRBV30; size: NA; J: TRBJ1-3; D: NA
DNA: TGCGCCAGCAGCCAATTACTAGCGGGAAGGACAGATACGCAGTATTTT; CDR3: CASSQLLAGRTDTQYF; V: TRBV4-1; size: NA; J: TRBJ2-3; D: TRBD2
DNA: TGCAGCGTTGCTTTTGGGGGAGGGCACGATGAGCAGTTCTTC; CDR3: CSVAFGGGHDEQFF; V: TRBV29-1; size: NA; J: TRBJ2-1; D: TRBD2
DNA: TGTGCCAGCAGCCTGAGCTCCTACGAGCAGTACTTC; CDR3: CASSLSSYEQYF; V: TRBV7-9; size: NA; J: TRBJ2-7; D: NA
DNA: TGTGCCAGCAGCCAAGATACCCCGTGGATACCCCTAGCGGGAGGGATGTGGTCCTACAATGAGCAGTTCTTC; CDR3: CASSQDTPWIPLAGGMWSYNEQFF; V: TRBV3-1/TRBV3-2; size: NA; J: TRBJ2-1; D: TRBD2
DNA: TGTGCCAGCAGCTTACTGAGGGGGCTTAACACCGGGGAGCTGTTTTTT; CDR3: CASSLLRGLNTGELFF; V: TRBV7-2; size: NA; J: TRBJ2-2; D: TRBD1
DNA: TGTGCCAGCAGCTTAACGGGAACCGGGAGTAAGGGCAATGAGCAGTTCTTC; CDR3: CASSLTGTGSKGNEQFF; V: TRBV7-3; size: NA; J: TRBJ2-1; D: NA
DNA: TGTGCCAGCAGCCAAGATCTTCGGGGTTATGGAAACACCATATATTTT; CDR3: CASSQDLRGYGNTIYF; V: TRBV3-1/TRBV3-2; size: few; J: TRBJ1-3; D: NA
DNA: TGTGCCAGCACTGGGGGCAGCAGCCAAGAGACCCAGTACTTC; CDR3: CASTGGSSQETQYF; V: TRBV7-8; size: NA; J: TRBJ2-5; D: NA
DNA: TGTGCCAGCAGCTCTCACCGGACTAGCGGGAGCTACGAGCAGTACTTC; CDR3: CASSSHRTSGSYEQYF; V: TRBV7-2; size: NA; J: TRBJ2-7; D: TRBD2
DNA: TGCAGTGCTAGTCCAGGGGGCCGTCTCGCTGGCTACACCTTC; CDR3: CSASPGGRLAGYTF; V: TRBV20-1; size: NA; J: TRBJ1-2; D: TRBD1
DNA: TGTGCCAGCATGGTTAGCGGGGGTTCGGATACGCAGTATTTT; CDR3: CASMVSGGSDTQYF; V: TRBV2; size: NA; J: TRBJ2-3; D: TRBD2
DNA: TGTGCCAGCAGTCGGGGGGGCCTTCACTATGGCTACACCTTC; CDR3: CASSRGGLHYGYTF; V: TRBV2; size: NA; J: TRBJ1-2; D: NA
DNA: TGTGCCAGCAGCCGGACGGGGTTCTCTGGAAACACCATATATTTT; CDR3: CASSRTGFSGNTIYF; V: TRBV7-2; size: NA; J: TRBJ1-3; D: NA
DNA: TGCGCCAGCAGCCCGTCCGGGTTTAGCTCCTATAATTCACCCCTCCACTTT; CDR3: CASSPSGFSSYNSPLHF; V: TRBV5-1; size: few; J: TRBJ1-6; D: NA
DNA: TGTGCCAGCAGCCTGCGGTACACCGGGGAGCTGTTTTTT; CDR3: CASSLRYTGELFF; V: TRBV6-1; size: NA; J: TRBJ2-2; D: NA
DNA: TGTGCCAGCAGCCTTAAAGTGGCGGGGGGAGCGTATTCACCCCTCCACTTT; CDR3: CASSLKVAGGAYSPLHF; V: TRBV4-2; size: NA; J: TRBJ1-6; D: NA
DNA: TGTGCCACCAGTGATTTATCCGGGACAGGGAGGCAGTTCTTC; CDR3: CATSDLSGTGRQFF; V: TRBV24-1; size: NA; J: TRBJ2-1; D: TRBD1
DNA: TGTGCCAGCAGCACACAGGGGAGCACTGAAGCTTTCTTT; CDR3: CASSTQGSTEAFF; V: TRBV7-2; size: NA; J: TRBJ1-1; D: TRBD1
DNA: TGTGCCAGCAGCCCGGGTCGGGGGACAGATACGCAGTATTTT; CDR3: CASSPGRGTDTQYF; V: TRBV11-3; size: NA; J: TRBJ2-3; D: NA
DNA: TGCGCCAGCAGCCAAGGGATTATTAAGGGCGGGGGGAAAGAGACCCAGTACTTC; CDR3: CASSQGIIKGGGKETQYF; V: TRBV4-1; size: NA; J: TRBJ2-5; D: TRBD2
DNA: TGTGCCAGCAGCACGGCAGTAGCGGGAGGGCTCAGCAGGCAGTTCTTC; CDR3: CASSTAVAGGLSRQFF; V: TRBV7-9; size: NA; J: TRBJ2-1; D: TRBD2
DNA: TGTGCCAGTAGTATTAGCGGGGTTACGAATGAGCAGTTCTTC; CDR3: CASSISGVTNEQFF; V: TRBV19; size: NA; J: TRBJ2-1; D: TRBD2
DNA: TGTGCCAGCAGCCCTGCTAGCGGCATACGCACAGATACGCAGTATTTT; CDR3: CASSPASGIRTDTQYF; V: TRBV7-2; size: NA; J: TRBJ2-3; D: TRBD2
DNA: TGTGCCAGCAGCCCCCAAGGAGGGCGGGGACCCAAAAACATTCAGTACTTC; CDR3: CASSPQGGRGPKNIQYF; V: TRBV3-1/TRBV3-2; size: few; J: TRBJ2-4; D: NA
DNA: TGTGCCAGCAGGGCCAGCGGAACGCAGTATTTT; CDR3: CASRASGTQYF; V: TRBV7-6; size: NA; J: TRBJ2-3; D: NA
DNA: TGTGCCAGCAGTGAAGCGGGCCGTTTTTACACCGGGGAGCTGTTTTTT; CDR3: CASSEAGRFYTGELFF; V: TRBV6-1; size: few; J: TRBJ2-2; D: NA
DNA: TGTGCCAGCAGTGTAAGGGGTGGTGGGGCCAACGTCCTGACTTTC; CDR3: CASSVRGGGANVLTF; V: TRBV2; size: NA; J: TRBJ2-6; D: NA
DNA: TGCGCCAGCAGCTTAGCGACAGTTCCCTCTGGAAACACCATATATTTT; CDR3: CASSLATVPSGNTIYF; V: TRBV5-1; size: NA; J: TRBJ1-3; D: NA
DNA: TGTGCCACCAGTGATTTATACAGGGGGCACTCAGATACGCAGTATTTT; CDR3: CATSDLYRGHSDTQYF; V: TRBV24-1; size: NA; J: TRBJ2-3; D: TRBD1